Shown below are 27 T cell receptor beta chains from a single sample sequenced in a study of CD8 T cells in Susac syndrome. cDNA came from around 0.5 to 1 ug RNA primed by random hexamers. Using its own MiXCR run on the immunoSEQ multiplex PCR reads, TCRdb lists one record per CDR3 protein. Of over 150,000 distinct CDR3 sequences in the sample, about 93% were seen once. The sequencing input was CD4+ T cells from PBMCs. All receptors derive from a human donor with Susac syndrome.

The chain joins TRBV6-5 to TRBJ2-7; 8 positions agree with TRBD1. Germline V lookup: CDR1 MNHEY, CDR2 SVGAGI. The CDR3 runs 14 residues. Trimming removed 7 bases from V and 4 bases from J; junction bases left unmatched: 9. CDR3 sequence: CASTKDRDGYEQYF. The CDR3 DNA reads TGTGCCAGCACTAAGGACAGGGACGGTTACGAGCAGTACTTC.

V and J are TRBV21-1 and TRBJ2-3; no DNA check was done on the table's D call, TRBD1. TRBV21-1 is a recognized pseudogene. The CDR3 runs 12 residues. CDR3 region: CASTFPAGTQYF. CDR3 coding DNA: TGTGCCAGCACCTTCCCGGCGGGTACGCAGTATTTT.

J is TRBJ1-2 and V is TRBV30, with TRBD1 as a possible D gene (6 bases). Germline CDR1 GTSNPN, CDR2 SVGIG (reference sequence). The CDR3 extends over 14 amino acids. V was trimmed by 1 base and J by 8 bases, leaving 17 bases between them. CDR3 loop: CAWSGGQRASGYTF. CDR3 sequence (DNA): TGTGCCTGGAGTGGAGGACAGCGAGCTTCAGGCTACACCTTC.

This clonotype occurred once. The J gene is TRBJ2-6, the V gene TRBV7-2, with TRBD1 matching over 7 bases. Trimming removed 6 bases from V and 11 bases from J; junction bases left unmatched: 7. Germline V gene lookup returns CDR1 SGHTA and CDR2 FQGNSA. The CDR3 is made up of 13 amino acids. In nucleotides, the CDR3 is TGTGCCAGCAGATCGGACAGGTCCGACGTCCTGACTTTC. This encodes CASRSDRSDVLTF.

Here the CDR3 reads CAWNTGPYEQYF. CDR3 DNA: TGTGCCTGGAATACAGGGCCCTACGAGCAGTACTTC. This chain joins TRBV30 and TRBJ2-7; a weak D match, TRBD1 (6 bases). The V and J ends lost 4 bases and 2 bases respectively, with 9 bases between them. The CDR3 is 12 residues long. CDR1 is GTSNPN and CDR2 is SVGIG in the germline V gene (reference sequence).

V is TRBV4-2 and J is TRBJ1-6; D not resolved. CDR1 is LGHNA and CDR2 is YNFKEQ in the germline V gene. This CDR3 is 15 amino acids long. Trimming cost V 1 base and J 5 bases, with 9 bases left between them. The CDR3 protein is CASSQVTLDNSPLHF. The CDR3 DNA reads as TGTGCCAGCAGCCAAGTTACACTAGATAATTCACCCCTCCACTTT.

This chain uses TRBV19 with TRBJ1-5; a possible D gene is TRBD1 (6 bases). The CDR3 is made up of 14 amino acids. Germline V gives CDR1 LNHDA, CDR2 SQIVND (reference sequence). Trimming removed 8 bases at V and 6 bases at J, with 17 bases between. In DNA form, the CDR3 reads TGTGCCAGTCATGGACAGCCTGAAGGTCAGCCCCAGCATTTT. It is translated as CASHGQPEGQPQHF.

This chain links TRBV6-2 or TRBV6-3 with TRBJ2-5; 13 bases map to TRBD2. With V trimmed by 5 bases and J by 5 bases, 20 bases remained unmatched. This CDR3 region has 20 residues. Germline V lookup: CDR1 MNHEY, CDR2 SVGEGT. The CDR3 protein is CASSTLLGLAGDTVRETQYF. Here the CDR3 DNA reads TGTGCCAGCAGTACTCTACTAGGACTAGCGGGAGATACTGTCCGCGAGACCCAGTACTTC.

This clonotype was found once. The V and J genes are TRBV29-1 and TRBJ1-2; TRBD1 matches at 7 bases. Looked up from germline, CDR1 is SQVTM and CDR2 is ANQGSEA. V shed 5 bases and J 0 bases; nucleotides not matched to a gene: 9. The CDR3 totals 15 residues. CDR3 residues: CSVRQGGYPNYGYTF. CDR3 in DNA: TGCAGCGTTCGGCAGGGGGGGTATCCTAACTATGGCTACACCTTC.

The V call is TRBV5-1, the J call TRBJ2-7; 7 bases line up with TRBD1. The CDR3 contains 15 residues. With V trimmed by 4 bases and J by 0 bases, 7 bases remained unmatched. Germline V lookup: CDR1 SGHRS, CDR2 YFSETQ. CDR3 coding DNA: TGCGCCAGCAGCCAGTTGACAGGGAGCTCCTACGAGCAGTACTTC. It codes for CASSQLTGSSYEQYF.

The V gene is TRBV9, the J gene TRBJ2-7; 10 bases are shared with TRBD2. CDR1 and CDR2 from the germline V gene are SGDLS and YYNGEE. The CDR3 has 14 residues. V shed 2 bases, J shed 1 base, and the junction held 0 bases outside the gene matches. The CDR3 reads CASSVSGRSYEQYF. CDR3 bases: TGTGCCAGCAGCGTTAGCGGGAGGTCCTACGAGCAGTACTTC.

V gene TRBV15 combines with J gene TRBJ1-5; D is ambiguous. Germline V gives CDR1 LNHNV, CDR2 YYDKDF (reference sequence). CDR3 size: 14 residues. V lost 1 base and J lost 6, with 10 bases in between. The CDR3: CATSRGGPVQPQHF. The CDR3 bases are TGTGCCACCAGCAGAGGAGGTCCGGTTCAGCCCCAGCATTTT.

The chain employs TRBV20-1 and TRBJ2-2; 7 bases are shared with TRBD1. Germline V gene data show CDR1 as DFQATT and CDR2 as SNEGSKA (reference sequence). CDR3 length: 13 amino acids. The trim removed 3 bases at V and 7 bases at J, leaving 5 bases unmatched. The CDR3 sequence: CSARRGQIGELFF. The CDR3 bases are TGCAGTGCTAGGAGGGGGCAGATCGGGGAGCTGTTTTTT.

This chain's CDR3 is CASATRGGPYEQYF. The CDR3 DNA follows: TGTGCCAGCGCAACCAGGGGAGGGCCCTACGAGCAGTACTTC. V is TRBV7-9 and J is TRBJ2-7, with TRBD2 as a possible D gene (7 bases). The CDR3 consists of 14 residues. Germline-derived CDR1 and CDR2 are SEHNR and FQNEAQ (reference sequence). V lost 8 bases to trimming and J lost 2 bases, with 16 bases between them.

V usage is TRBV2 and J usage is TRBJ2-5; D is perhaps TRBD2 (5 bases). Germline assignment: CDR1 SNHLY and CDR2 FYNNEI. The CDR3 has 13 residues. The V end lost 3 bases, the J end lost 5 bases, and 10 bases lay between the germline ends. The CDR3 sequence: CASSEDSGETQYF. The CDR3 DNA is TGTGCCAGCAGTGAGGATTCGGGGGAGACCCAGTACTTC.

This chain uses TRBV29-1 with TRBJ2-3, with 8 bases matching TRBD2. Trimming at V came to 5 bases and at J to 4 bases, leaving 8 bases not matched to a gene. The CDR3 totals 14 residues. Germline V gene data show CDR1 as SQVTM and CDR2 as ANQGSEA. For the CDR3, the DNA is TGCAGCGTTCGCGGGAGGATGAGGGCAGATACGCAGTATTTT. The encoded protein is CSVRGRMRADTQYF.

This rearrangement joins TRBV20-1 to TRBJ2-1, with 10 nucleotides matching TRBD2. Germline V lookup: CDR1 DFQATT, CDR2 SNEGSKA (reference sequence). The junction had 13 bases not matched to a gene; V was cut back by 6 bases and J by 2 bases. The CDR3 is made up of 17 amino acids. In DNA form, the CDR3 reads TGCAGTGCCCCGCCCCCAACTAGCGGGGCCGCCTACAATGAGCAGTTCTTC. Encoded protein: CSAPPPTSGAAYNEQFF.

This sequence joins TRBV20-1 and TRBJ2-7; D is undetermined. This CDR3 has 10 amino acids. Trimming took off 6 bases at V and 5 bases at J, with 8 bases between the two ends. CDR1 DFQATT and CDR2 SNEGSKA come from the germline V gene (reference sequence). The CDR3 coding sequence is TGCAGTGCACCTATAAACGAGCAGTACTTC. It yields the protein CSAPINEQYF.

The chain employs TRBV28 and TRBJ2-2; 8 bases match TRBD1. Germline V gene data show CDR1 as MDHEN and CDR2 as SYDVKM. After removal of 5 bases from V and 4 bases from J, the junction contained 3 bases not matched to a gene. The CDR3 runs to 14 residues. The CDR3 region is CASSPDRATGELFF. CDR3 nucleotides: TGTGCCAGCAGTCCGGACAGGGCCACCGGGGAGCTGTTTTTT.

This clonotype was recorded once. The chain employs TRBV5-1 and TRBJ2-1, with a weak D call TRBD1 (5 bases). This CDR3 region has 15 residues. Germline V CDR1 and CDR2: SGHRS, YFSETQ. Trimming removed 6 bases from V and 1 base from J, with 14 bases in between. CDR3 sequence: CASNLAGLSYNEQFF. CDR3 in DNA: TGCGCCAGCAATCTCGCAGGGCTGTCCTACAATGAGCAGTTCTTC. Based on the CDR3 plus reference TRBV5-1 and TRBJ2-1, the full variable domain is KAGVTQTPRYLIKTRGQQVTLSCSPISGHRSVSWYQQTPGQGLQFLFEYFSETQRNKGNFPGRFSGRQFSNSRSEMNVSTLELGDSALYLCASNLAGLSYNEQFFGPGTRLTVL.

The rearrangement uses TRBV11-2 and TRBJ2-7, with 9 bases fitting TRBD1. Germline CDR1 reads SGHAT; CDR2 reads FQNNGV. The CDR3 is 15 amino acids. V lost 6 bases, J lost 0 bases, and 6 bases stayed unmatched. The CDR3 is CASSSGTGTSYEQYF. The CDR3 DNA is TGTGCCAGCAGTTCCGGGACAGGGACCTCCTACGAGCAGTACTTC.

The chain recombines TRBV3-1 with TRBJ1-1; 9 bases are a match to TRBD1. J was trimmed by 4 bases and V by 3 bases; bases with no gene match: 6. Germline V gene sequence: CDR1 LGHDT, CDR2 YNNKEL (reference sequence). This CDR3 is 15 amino acids long. As DNA, the CDR3 is TGTGCCAGCAGCCACGGGACAGGGATGGGCACTGAAGCTTTCTTT. Translated, it gives CASSHGTGMGTEAFF.

In nucleotides, the CDR3 is TGCGCCAGCAGCCAAGATCGATTCGGGACAGGGGGCTCTGGTGGCTACACCTTC. Translation: CASSQDRFGTGGSGGYTF. The rearrangement links TRBV4-1 to TRBJ1-2; 12 positions match TRBD1. This CDR3 has 18 amino acids. In germline, CDR1 is MGHRA, CDR2 YSYEKL. The trim removed 0 bases at V and 7 bases at J, leaving 12 bases unmatched.

This clonotype was detected once. The chain employs TRBV12-3 or TRBV12-4 and TRBJ1-6; no clear D. V lost 3 bases to trimming and J lost 8 bases, with 14 bases between them. This CDR3 spans 15 amino acids. The CDR3 bases are TGTGCCAGCAGTTTTGAGGAATCTGGGTATTCACCCCTCCACTTT. This codes for CASSFEESGYSPLHF.

The chain combines TRBV12-5 with TRBJ1-1, with D uncertain. The CDR3 covers 14 residues. CDR1 is LGHNT and CDR2 is FRNRAP in the germline V gene. V lost 1 base and J lost 4, with 10 bases in between. The DNA for the CDR3 is TGTGCTAGTGGTTTGGCGTCCGGAGCCACTGAAGCTTTCTTT. Its translation: CASGLASGATEAFF.

The CDR3 nucleotides are TGTGCCAGCAGCCAAGATCATCGGACAGGGGTTTTGGCCGCGCATTTT. It specifies CASSQDHRTGVLAAHF. This sequence joins TRBV4-2 and TRBJ1-5, with TRBD1 identical over 9 bases. V lost 0 bases and J lost 15; bases outside the gene matches: 15. The CDR3 runs to 16 residues. Looked up from germline, CDR1 is LGHNA and CDR2 is YNFKEQ.

This clonotype is a singleton in its sample. V gene TRBV28 combines with J gene TRBJ1-2; D is ambiguous. CDR3 length equals 16 residues. Germline CDR1 reads MDHEN; CDR2 reads SYDVKM. Between the trimmed V and J ends, which lost 6 bases and 2 bases, there was a span of 19 bases. The CDR3 is CASSYPQNGENYGYTF. The DNA of the CDR3 is TGTGCCAGCAGCTACCCCCAAAACGGGGAAAACTATGGCTACACCTTC.